The entry that follows covers one T cell receptor (beta chain) sequence. The length of the CDR3 is 17 residues. The V and J ends lost 5 bases and 0 bases respectively, with 14 bases between them. The germline V gene encodes CDR1 SGHNT and CDR2 YENEEA. It was with 60 Vbeta and 13 Jbeta primers that the PCR ran. This table comes from immunoSEQ multiplex PCR, and its TCRdb copy is limited to in-frame clones, with some not included. The table shows about 90,000 clones, with around three quarters occurring only once. The source of the sample is a study of cytomegalovirus exposure and HLA in healthy donors. As for the study in general: Out of roughly 170 million T cells, an earlier analysis found fewer than 140 million unique TCR beta sequences in total.

The sequenced sample was PBMCs. The sequence was collected from a woman in her 40s in good health and CMV-seropositive. This rearrangement joins TRBV11-3 to TRBJ2-6; tentative D call: TRBD2 (5 bases). CDR3: CASSLTQRASGANVLTF. CDR3 DNA: TGTGCCAGCAGCCTCACCCAGAGGGCCTCTGGGGCCAACGTCCTGACTTTC.